The rows below give T cell receptor beta chains drawn from one sample of a study of cytomegalovirus exposure and HLA in healthy donors. Some clones are missing from TCRdb's copy, which holds only in-frame ones; the method was immunoSEQ multiplex PCR. Found here are around 220,000 clones, roughly 88% of them singletons; the top ten hold 2.9%. Sequenced: PBMCs. Receptors originate from a woman aged 18-29 years in good health and CMV-seronegative. CDR3s include the opening cysteine and the closing phenylalanine or tryptophan.

>TRBJ2-3|TRBV9
CASSPSGGSTDTQYF
>TRBJ2-3|TRBV7-8
CASSLTGILYRGTDTQYF
>TRBJ1-1|TRBV7-2
CASSWTGTEAFF
>TRBJ2-2|TRBV6-5
CASSYSGGVGSGELFF
>TRBJ2-1|TRBV19
CASSIMRRALGNEQFF
>TRBJ1-1|TRBV6-1
CASSLISDRAEAFF
>TRBJ2-4|TRBV2
CASSGRGTGENIQYF
>TRBJ1-1|TRBV2
CASMGEARTEAFF
>TRBJ1-5|TRBV4-1
CASRPASGDQPQHF
>TRBJ1-5|TRBV7-6
CASSPFSNQPQHF
>TRBJ2-7|TRBV6-5
CASSYSAGGYEQYF
>TRBJ1-5|TRBV10-1
CAGHRRGTGLYSNQPQHF
>TRBJ2-2|TRBV10-1
CASSPGLPGTGELFF
>TRBJ1-1|TRBV18
CASSPPGGNEAFF
>TRBJ2-7|TRBV11-2
CASSHGTYEQYF
>TRBJ1-1|TRBV5-4
CASSTDRTRNTEAFF
>TRBJ2-1|TRBV5-1
CASSFYPGGGEQFF
>TRBJ2-4|TRBV5-4
CASSFERKNIQYF
>TRBJ2-1|TRBV28
CASSWGLEHNEQFF
>TRBJ2-5|TRBV5-1
CASKRERQETQYF
>TRBJ2-1|TRBV6-5
CASSNGDPNYNEQFF
>TRBJ2-1|TRBV28
CASRGSPGTGENEQFF
>TRBJ2-3|TRBV28
CASSSPDRGGHTDTQYF
>TRBJ2-7|TRBV27
CASSFRQGYEQYF
>TRBJ2-1|TRBV7-9
CASGRSSYNEQFF
>TRBJ1-3|TRBV7-9
CASSGRTGQKTGNTIYF
>TRBJ1-5|TRBV4-1
CASSQGGDRGGNQPQHF
>TRBJ2-7|TRBV27
CASSLGASGRPPYEQYF
>TRBJ2-1|TRBV5-1
CASSLAGLGDEQFF
>TRBJ2-7|TRBV7-6
CASSPDRDRGYEQYF
>TRBJ1-2|TRBV28
CASSEGVGYTF
>TRBJ2-3|TRBV25-1
CASSELGGRSTDTQYF
>TRBJ2-3|TRBV19
CASSTYSPDTQYF
>TRBJ2-7|TRBV4-3
CASSQSMAANYEQYF
>TRBJ2-2|TRBV28
CASRPPVGNTGELFF
>TRBJ2-1|TRBV28
CASSLLVWGDEQFF
>TRBJ1-1|TRBV4-1
CASSLQDTEAFF
>TRBJ2-1|TRBV10-1
CASSETWTSGRAGVYNEQFF
>TRBJ2-7|TRBV11-2
CASSFGGLRDEQYF
>TRBJ1-5|TRBV28
CASSTRGTGYQPQHF
>TRBJ2-3|TRBV7-2
CASSLVVGGEGTDTQYF
>TRBJ2-1|TRBV11-1
CASSSFGRGGQFF
>TRBJ2-1|TRBV6-1
CASLSVAGRYEQFF
>TRBJ2-5|TRBV28
CASSSRTGGTLETQYF
>TRBJ2-5|TRBV18
CASSSNTGEETQYF
>TRBJ2-7|TRBV7-9
CASSGRDAVFSYEQYF
>TRBJ2-5|TRBV5-4
CASSSWTSLQETQYF
>TRBJ1-2|TRBV10-1
CASSEHPFAPQSTDYGYTF
>TRBJ2-1|TRBV5-1
CASRQGSYNEQFF
>TRBJ2-7|TRBV28
CASSGRTGAFWYEQYF
>TRBJ2-2|TRBV14
CASSQAYVGELFF
>TRBJ2-1|TRBV19
CASNEGQDNEQFF
>TRBJ2-2|TRBV12-2
CASLHRGLGNTGELFF
>TRBJ1-2|TRBV10-3
CAILEGVLYGYTF
>TRBJ2-2|TRBV15
CATSRDRIGNGELFF